These 29 T cell receptor beta chains were all obtained from the same sample, sequenced in a study of siplizumab effects on memory and regulatory T cells. TCRdb's copy holds only in-frame clones and misses some; the assay was immunoSEQ multiplex PCR. The sample includes some 100,000 clones, about 95% of them seen just once. Sequences were obtained from non-Treg CD4+ T cells sorted from blood. Source of these receptors: a human donor in good health.

This sequence joins TRBV5-4 and TRBJ1-2, with 8 bases lining up with TRBD1. Germline lookup yields CDR1 SGHNT and CDR2 YYREEE (reference sequence). CDR3 length: 16 residues. Trimming removed 0 bases from V and 0 bases from J; junction bases left unmatched: 4. The chain's CDR3 is CASSLGGQGSNYGYTF. The CDR3 DNA sequence: TGTGCCAGCAGCTTGGGCGGACAGGGATCTAACTATGGCTACACCTTC.

This chain joins TRBV6-1 and TRBJ2-1, with a weak D call TRBD2 (6 bases). V was shortened by 3 bases and J by 3 bases, with 6 bases between the two germline ends. Germline CDR1 and CDR2: MNHNS and SASEGT. This CDR3 region has 13 residues. CDR3 protein: CASSETSYNEQFF. The CDR3 region has the DNA TGTGCCAGCAGTGAGACTAGCTACAATGAGCAGTTCTTC.

This chain links TRBV15 with TRBJ2-7; 7 bases are shared with TRBD2. This CDR3 contains 15 residues. The V segment lost 0 bases and the J segment 4 bases; nucleotides outside the gene matches: 6. Germline V gene lookup returns CDR1 LNHNV and CDR2 YYDKDF (reference sequence). This CDR3 is CATSRDTRTRYEQYF. The CDR3 nucleotides read TGTGCCACCAGCAGAGATACTAGGACTAGGTACGAGCAGTACTTC.

The rearrangement links TRBV6-5 to TRBJ2-4; 12 bases match TRBD2. The V segment lost 6 bases and the J segment 7 bases; nucleotides outside the gene matches: 7. Germline V gene lookup returns CDR1 MNHEY and CDR2 SVGAGI. The CDR3 totals 15 residues. CDR3 nucleotides: TGTGCCAGCAGCCCAAGCCTAGCGGGAGGGAACATTCAGTACTTC. Its translation: CASSPSLAGGNIQYF.

The rearrangement links TRBV6-1 to TRBJ1-1; 7 bases map to TRBD1. Trimming removed 5 bases from V and 4 bases from J; junction bases left unmatched: 4. Germline V gene lookup returns CDR1 MNHNS and CDR2 SASEGT. The CDR3 totals 13 residues. The CDR3 DNA reads TGTGCCAGCAGTAACAGGGGTGTCACTGAAGCTTTCTTT. It encodes CASSNRGVTEAFF.

This rearrangement joins TRBV19 to TRBJ2-1; 10 positions agree with TRBD2. The CDR3 extends over 17 amino acids. Germline CDR1 and CDR2: LNHDA and SQIVND (reference sequence). J lost 5 bases, V lost 5 bases, and 12 bases had no gene match. The CDR3 spells CASSVASGRAHHNEQFF. The CDR3 DNA reads as TGTGCCAGTAGTGTAGCGAGCGGGAGGGCCCACCACAATGAGCAGTTCTTC.

The V and J genes are TRBV2 and TRBJ2-7; a possible D gene is TRBD1 (6 bases). The CDR3 has 13 amino acids. CDR1 and CDR2 from the germline V gene are SNHLY and FYNNEI. Trimming pared 7 bases from V and 5 bases from J, leaving 15 bases between. In DNA, the CDR3 is TGTGCCAGCACTTTACAGGGTATAAACGAGCAGTACTTC. The encoded protein is CASTLQGINEQYF.

The V call is TRBV19, the J call TRBJ2-1; unclear D gene. The CDR3 runs 14 residues. CDR1 is LNHDA, CDR2 SQIVND, per germline (reference sequence). Trimming pared 5 bases from V and 7 bases from J, leaving 15 bases between. DNA for the CDR3: TGTGCCAGTAGTCCGTCTATTGGTGGGAATGAGCAGTTCTTC. It yields the protein CASSPSIGGNEQFF.

The chain joins TRBV6-5 to TRBJ1-1; 11 bases line up with TRBD1. Germline-derived CDR1 and CDR2 are MNHEY and SVGAGI. The CDR3 runs 16 residues. The trim removed 4 bases at V and 5 bases at J, leaving 9 bases unmatched. CDR3 nucleotide sequence: TGTGCCAGCAGTTCGGACAGGGGGCCGAGTTTAACTGAAGCTTTCTTT. It translates to CASSSDRGPSLTEAFF.

The chain links TRBV23-1 to TRBJ2-1; 14 bases are shared with TRBD2. TRBV23-1 counts as an open reading frame of uncertain function. This CDR3 is 17 amino acids long. V was clipped by 3 bases and J by 5 bases; unmatched bases: 6. CDR3: CASSHEGLAGENNEQFF. The CDR3 DNA reads as TGCGCCAGCAGTCATGAGGGACTAGCGGGAGAGAACAATGAGCAGTTCTTC.

The gene calls are TRBV7-3 and TRBJ2-2; either TRBD1 or TRBD2 may fit D (5 bases each). The V and J ends lost 2 bases and 4 bases respectively, with 14 bases between them. CDR1 and CDR2 from the germline V gene are SGHTA and FQGTGA. CDR3 length: 16 residues. The CDR3 spells CASSLLVGVPTGELFF. CDR3 coding DNA: TGTGCCAGCAGCTTATTAGTGGGGGTCCCCACCGGGGAGCTGTTTTTT.

The chain links TRBV19 to TRBJ1-3; 9 positions agree with TRBD1. Losses at the gene ends were 4 bases for V and 0 bases for J; bases not matched to a gene: 7. CDR1 is LNHDA, CDR2 SQIVND, per germline (reference sequence). The CDR3 has 17 residues. The chain's CDR3 is CASSRPGQGISGNTIYF. The CDR3 DNA follows: TGTGCCAGTAGTAGACCGGGACAGGGCATCTCTGGAAACACCATATATTTT.

The chain carries TRBV7-9 and TRBJ2-1, with D maybe TRBD2 (6 bases). Germline V lookup: CDR1 SEHNR, CDR2 FQNEAQ (reference sequence). The CDR3 length is 14 residues. Trimming pared 5 bases from V and 6 bases from J, leaving 14 bases between. In nucleotides, the CDR3 is TGTGCCAGCAGCCAAGGGACTTTTATCAATGAGCAGTTCTTC. It encodes CASSQGTFINEQFF. Supplemented by reference TRBV7-9 and TRBJ2-1, the full variable domain reads DTGVSQNPRHKITKRGQNVTFRCDPISEHNRLYWYRQTLGQGPEFLTYFQNEAQLEKSRLLSDRFSAERPKGSFSTLEIQRTEQGDSAMYLCASSQGTFINEQFFGPGTRLTVL.

The V call is TRBV19, the J call TRBJ2-5; a weak D match, TRBD1 (6 bases). Trimming cost V 6 bases and J 3 bases, with 11 bases left between them. There are 13 residues in the CDR3. Per the germline V gene, CDR1 is LNHDA and CDR2 is SQIVND (reference sequence). CDR3 amino acids: CASSRDTEETQYF. CDR3 bases: TGTGCCAGTAGCCGGGACACTGAAGAGACCCAGTACTTC.

This sequence joins TRBV19 and TRBJ2-1; TRBD1 agrees at 8 bases. Looked up from germline, CDR1 is LNHDA and CDR2 is SQIVND (reference sequence). The CDR3 length is 15 residues. Germline trimming cut 4 bases from V and 6 bases from J; bases unmatched to any gene: 8. The CDR3 DNA reads as TGTGCCAGTAGTACGGACAGGGATCGGTTCAATGAGCAGTTCTTC. As protein: CASSTDRDRFNEQFF. The full variable domain, with the rest looked up from reference TRBV19 and TRBJ2-1, is DGGITQSPKYLFRKEGQNVTLSCEQNLNHDAMYWYRQDPGQGLRLIYYSQIVNDFQKGDIAEGYSVSREKKESFPLTVTSAQKNPTAFYLCASSTDRDRFNEQFFGPGTRLTVL.

This chain joins TRBV2 and TRBJ2-7; 7 nucleotides line up with TRBD1. The CDR3 length is 13 residues. CDR1 is SNHLY and CDR2 is FYNNEI in the germline V gene. V was pared by 4 bases and J by 4 bases, with 4 bases of the junction left unmatched. The CDR3 here is CASSAQGVYEQYF. In DNA form, the CDR3 reads TGTGCCAGCAGTGCGCAGGGGGTATACGAGCAGTACTTC.

The genes are TRBV6-5 and TRBJ1-1, with TRBD1 matching over 10 bases. With 6 bases clipped from V and 7 bases from J, the junction kept 2 bases outside the gene matches. Germline V gives CDR1 MNHEY, CDR2 SVGAGI. This CDR3 comprises 12 residues. The CDR3 nucleotides are TGTGCCAGCAGACGGGACAGGGGTGAAGCTTTCTTT. It encodes CASRRDRGEAFF.

CDR3 amino acids: CAISGTQRSGNTIYF. DNA of the CDR3: TGTGCCATCAGCGGCACCCAACGCTCTGGAAACACCATATATTTT. The chain is built from TRBV10-3 and TRBJ1-3; D is ambiguous. In germline, CDR1 is ENHRY, CDR2 SYGVKD. This CDR3 comprises 15 residues. Trimming pared 6 bases from V and 0 bases from J, leaving 12 bases between.

V and J are TRBV5-1 and TRBJ1-2; possible D gene TRBD1, 5 bases. Germline V gene lookup returns CDR1 SGHRS and CDR2 YFSETQ. V shed 1 base and J shed 0 bases, with 10 bases lying between them. This CDR3 region has 15 residues. DNA of the CDR3: TGCGCCAGCAGCTTGAGGGGCGGACCTAACTATGGCTACACCTTC. It translates to CASSLRGGPNYGYTF.

The genes are TRBV28 and TRBJ2-7, with D tentatively TRBD2 (6 bases). Looked up from germline, CDR1 is MDHEN and CDR2 is SYDVKM. The V end lost 6 bases, the J end lost 1 base, and 19 bases lay between the germline ends. CDR3 length equals 16 residues. CDR3 sequence: CASSSPGGTPSYEQYF. The DNA of the CDR3 is TGTGCCAGCAGCTCCCCAGGTGGGACTCCTTCCTACGAGCAGTACTTC. Full variable domain (missing parts from reference TRBV28 and TRBJ2-7): DVKVTQSSRYLVKRTGEKVFLECVQDMDHENMFWYRQDPGLGLRLIYFSYDVKMKEKGDIPEGYSVSREKKERFSLILESASTNQTSMYLCASSSPGGTPSYEQYFGPGTRLTVT.

The J gene is TRBJ2-7, the V gene TRBV5-4, with D maybe TRBD1 (5 bases). The germline V gene has CDR1 SGHNT and CDR2 YYREEE (reference sequence). This CDR3 contains 14 residues. Trimming pared 1 base from V and 4 bases from J, leaving 12 bases between. The CDR3 here is CASSLINRPYEQYF. The CDR3 coding sequence is TGTGCCAGCAGCTTGATCAACAGGCCTTACGAGCAGTACTTC.

The chain employs TRBV28 and TRBJ2-7; no firm D call. This CDR3 has 14 amino acids. The V end was cut by 9 bases, the J end by 4 bases, with 19 bases between. From germline, CDR1 is MDHEN and CDR2 SYDVKM. CDR3 region: CASTTGAETYEQYF. CDR3 nucleotide sequence: TGTGCCAGTACCACCGGAGCAGAGACGTACGAGCAGTACTTC.

This clone was counted once. The chain joins TRBV5-4 to TRBJ2-7, with 9 bases lining up with TRBD2. CDR1 and CDR2 from the germline V gene are SGHNT and YYREEE (reference sequence). Germline trimming cut 3 bases from V and 6 bases from J; bases unmatched to any gene: 10. This CDR3 is built from 15 residues. In nucleotides, the CDR3 is TGTGCCAGCAGCTCGGTGGGCGGGAGGGCCTCCGAGCAGTACTTC. It translates to CASSSVGGRASEQYF.

The V gene is TRBV5-4, the J gene TRBJ1-4, with D unclear. Trimming removed 0 bases from V and 0 bases from J, with 6 bases in between. Germline CDR1 reads SGHNT; CDR2 reads YYREEE (reference sequence). The CDR3 is 15 residues long. CDR3 protein: CASSLGQATNEKLFF. The CDR3 nucleotides are TGTGCCAGCAGCTTGGGGCAGGCAACTAATGAAAAACTGTTTTTT.

The chain has TRBV6-6 and TRBJ2-7; tentatively, D is TRBD1 (5 bases). Germline values: CDR1 MNHNY, CDR2 SVGAGI (reference sequence). This CDR3 has 13 amino acids. Deletions cut 6 bases from V and 2 bases from J, with 11 bases between. CDR3 region: CASSHDRAYEQYF. The CDR3 coding sequence is TGTGCCAGCAGCCACGACAGAGCCTACGAGCAGTACTTC.

The rearrangement uses TRBV7-9 and TRBJ2-2, with D possibly matching TRBD1 (5 bases). Germline V lookup: CDR1 SEHNR, CDR2 FQNEAQ (reference sequence). There are 17 residues in the CDR3. The V gene lost 2 bases and the J gene lost 2 bases, with 15 bases spanning the gap. The chain's CDR3 is CASSLRGRRENTGELFF. The CDR3 nucleotides read TGTGCCAGCAGCTTAAGGGGCAGGAGAGAAAACACCGGGGAGCTGTTTTTT.

CDR3: CASTQEGTGTYEQYF. CDR3 bases: TGTGCCAGCACCCAGGAGGGGACAGGGACTTACGAGCAGTACTTC. V and J are TRBV2 and TRBJ2-7; 9 positions match TRBD1. The germline V gene encodes CDR1 SNHLY and CDR2 FYNNEI. V was clipped by 7 bases and J by 4 bases; unmatched bases: 11. The CDR3 is 15 residues long.

J is TRBJ2-1 and V is TRBV7-2, with 7 bases that match TRBD2. J gave up 8 bases and V 2 bases, and 12 bases lay outside the gene matches. CDR3 length: 16 amino acids. Looked up from germline, CDR1 is SGHTA and CDR2 is FQGNSA. CDR3 protein: CASSLRGGRSHDEQFF. In DNA, the CDR3 is TGTGCCAGCAGCTTAAGAGGCGGGAGAAGTCATGATGAGCAGTTCTTC.

The rearrangement joins TRBV5-1 to TRBJ2-3; TRBD1 matches 10 bases. Germline V lookup: CDR1 SGHRS, CDR2 YFSETQ. V trimming: 0 bases; J trimming: 5 bases; junction bases outside the gene matches: 6. The CDR3 spans 16 residues. CDR3 coding DNA: TGCGCCAGCAGCTTGGAGACAGGGGGCGCAGGAGATACGCAGTATTTT. This sequence encodes CASSLETGGAGDTQYF.